The 32 T cell receptor beta chains below all came from one sample that was sequenced in a study of type 1 regulatory T cells. Study conclusions and caveats: Tr1 cells had a more restricted TCR repertoire than non-Tr1 cells.

TCRdb re-derived calls from the reads in MiXCR, one entry per CDR3 protein. The table has under 75,000 distinct CDR3 sequences, around 21% seen once. No antigen has been identified for these receptors. The sequenced material came from cultured type 1 regulatory T (Tr1) cells, either the whole culture or a sorted fraction (not recorded which). The receptor source for this set is a human donor in good health.

This clonotype has a handful of counts. This sequence joins TRBV10-3 and TRBJ2-7; 7 nucleotides match TRBD2. The CDR3 extends over 14 amino acids. Germline V CDR1 and CDR2: ENHRY, SYGVKD. V dropped 3 bases and J dropped 2; count of bases not matched to a gene: 4. The CDR3 protein is CAISDGSGTYEQYF. CDR3 DNA sequence: TGTGCCATCAGTGACGGCAGCGGGACCTACGAGCAGTACTTC.

The CDR3 DNA reads TGCGCCAGCAGCTTGGCCTCGAACACCTGGAGCTCCTACAATGAGCAGTTCTTC. Its translation is CASSLASNTWSSYNEQFF. The genes are TRBV5-1 and TRBJ2-1; no firm D call. The CDR3 has 18 amino acids. Germline V gives CDR1 SGHRS, CDR2 YFSETQ. Trimming removed 0 bases at V and 0 bases at J, with 16 bases between.

The V call is TRBV20-1, the J call TRBJ2-5; D call uncertain. Germline CDR1 DFQATT, CDR2 SNEGSKA (reference sequence). This CDR3 contains 10 residues. Trimming cost V 8 bases and J 10 bases, with 14 bases left between them. The CDR3 DNA sequence: TGCAGTTCCTCTATTTTGAGCCAGTACTTC. This encodes CSSSILSQYF.

This sequence joins TRBV11-2 and TRBJ2-1; possible D gene TRBD1, 7 bases. This CDR3 region has 12 residues. The germline V gene has CDR1 SGHAT and CDR2 FQNNGV. Trimming left V 4 bases short and J 12 bases short, with 13 bases between. The CDR3 loop reads CASSSSQGGQFF. DNA of the CDR3: TGTGCCAGCAGCTCTTCCCAGGGGGGGCAGTTCTTC.

This clonotype appeared a few times. This chain links TRBV7-2 with TRBJ2-2; a possible D gene is TRBD2 (5 bases). This CDR3 contains 16 residues. V was trimmed by 5 bases and J by 4 bases, leaving 17 bases between them. Germline V lookup: CDR1 SGHTA, CDR2 FQGNSA. CDR3 in amino acids: CASSNTRVGSTGELFF. As DNA, the CDR3 is TGTGCCAGCAGCAATACTAGGGTTGGTAGCACCGGGGAGCTGTTTTTT.

In its sample, this clonotype was seen a few times. The J gene is TRBJ1-2, the V gene TRBV20-1; no definite D call. V lost 5 bases, J lost 1 base, and 11 bases lay in between. The CDR3 extends over 13 amino acids. The germline CDR1 and CDR2 sequences are DFQATT and SNEGSKA (reference sequence). The CDR3 protein is CSAPGVDNYGYTF. CDR3 coding DNA: TGCAGTGCTCCTGGGGTCGATAACTATGGCTACACCTTC.

This clonotype has more than one count but fewer than ten. The chain employs TRBV5-1 and TRBJ2-7, with a possible D match to TRBD1 (6 bases). The CDR3 runs 15 residues. Germline V gene lookup returns CDR1 SGHRS and CDR2 YFSETQ. V was pared by 1 base and J by 1 base, with 12 bases between. The CDR3 protein is CASSLTGPYSYEQYF. In DNA form, the CDR3 reads TGCGCCAGCAGCTTGACAGGGCCCTATTCCTACGAGCAGTACTTC.

In this sample, this clonotype turned up many times. The chain uses TRBV15 and TRBJ2-1, with a weak D call TRBD2 (6 bases). Germline V gives CDR1 LNHNV, CDR2 YYDKDF (reference sequence). Trimming took off 0 bases at V and 4 bases at J, with 10 bases between the two ends. This CDR3 has 15 amino acids. Here the CDR3 reads CATSRDVGTYNEQFF. CDR3 nucleotide sequence: TGTGCCACCAGCAGAGACGTAGGGACTTACAATGAGCAGTTCTTC.

Ten or more counts support this clonotype. The DNA of the CDR3 is TGTGCCAGCAGCACTTACAATGAGCAGTTCTTC. This encodes CASSTYNEQFF. The J gene is TRBJ2-1, the V gene TRBV5-4; D is undetermined. The V end lost 4 bases, the J end lost 4 bases, and 3 bases lay between the germline ends. Germline loops: CDR1 SGHNT, CDR2 YYREEE (reference sequence). The CDR3 length is 11 residues. The full variable domain, with the rest looked up from reference TRBV5-4 and TRBJ2-1, is ETGVTQSPTHLIKTRGQQVTLRCSSQSGHNTVSWYQQALGQGPQFIFQYYREEENGRGNFPPRFSGLQFPNYSSELNVNALELDDSALYLCASSTYNEQFFGPGTRLTVL.

This clonotype occurred a few times. This chain connects TRBV20-1 to TRBJ2-6; D remains ambiguous. Germline V gene lookup returns CDR1 DFQATT and CDR2 SNEGSKA (reference sequence). This CDR3 spans 13 amino acids. Trimming took off 2 bases at V and 2 bases at J, with 4 bases between the two ends. Here the CDR3 reads CSARHAGANVLTF. In nucleotides, the CDR3 is TGCAGTGCTAGACACGCTGGGGCCAACGTCCTGACTTTC.

This clonotype was detected ten times or more. The chain couples TRBV5-1 to TRBJ2-7, with TRBD2 matching 7 bases. This CDR3 has 16 amino acids. The trim removed 4 bases at V and 9 bases at J, leaving 19 bases unmatched. Germline CDR1 SGHRS, CDR2 YFSETQ. The CDR3 nucleotides are TGCGCCAGCAGCGACCGGAGGAGCGGGACCTCCGCTGGGCAGTACTTC. Translated: CASSDRRSGTSAGQYF.

The chain combines TRBV18 with TRBJ2-1, with no clear D. The CDR3 is 15 amino acids. The germline V gene has CDR1 KGHSH and CDR2 LQKENI. Trimming stripped 3 bases from V and 0 bases from J, with 9 bases between. The CDR3 reads CASSPYLSSYNEQFF. The CDR3 region has the DNA TGTGCCAGCTCACCTTACTTAAGCTCCTACAATGAGCAGTTCTTC. Together with reference TRBV18 and TRBJ2-1, the CDR3 gives the full variable domain: NAGVMQNPRHLVRRRGQEARLRCSPMKGHSHVYWYRQLPEEGLKFMVYLQKENIIDESGMPKERFSAEFPKEGPSILRIQQVVRGDSAAYFCASSPYLSSYNEQFFGPGTRLTVL.

This clonotype appeared many times. This chain's CDR3 is CSAPDPRSNQPQHF. CDR3 nucleotides: TGCAGTGCTCCGGACCCCCGGAGCAATCAGCCCCAGCATTTT. The chain couples TRBV20-1 to TRBJ1-5; D not certain. The V and J ends lost 5 bases and 1 base respectively, with 12 bases between them. The CDR3 is 14 amino acids. Germline V gives CDR1 DFQATT, CDR2 SNEGSKA (reference sequence).

This clonotype was seen a handful of times. The chain has TRBV6-1 and TRBJ1-2; D is undetermined. The CDR3 is 14 residues long. CDR1 is MNHNS and CDR2 is SASEGT in the germline V gene. Between the trimmed V and J ends, which lost 6 bases and 0 bases, there was a span of 11 bases. As DNA, the CDR3 is TGTGCCAGCAGGGAAAGGCTGGCTAACTATGGCTACACCTTC. This sequence encodes CASRERLANYGYTF.

This clonotype was picked up a small number of times. CDR3: CASSPGQGGNTEAFF. DNA for the CDR3: TGTGCCAGCAGTCCCGGACAGGGAGGGAACACTGAAGCTTTCTTT. The V gene is TRBV12-3 or TRBV12-4, the J gene TRBJ1-1, with TRBD1 matching 8 bases. Trimming removed 5 bases from V and 1 base from J; junction bases left unmatched: 6. This CDR3 has 15 amino acids.

This rearrangement joins TRBV29-1 to TRBJ2-1; D might be TRBD1 (6 bases). Deletions cut 8 bases from V and 6 bases from J, with 17 bases between. The CDR3 runs to 13 residues. Germline values: CDR1 SQVTM, CDR2 ANQGSEA. The CDR3 sequence: CSSTGTLSNEQFF. DNA of the CDR3: TGCAGCTCGACCGGGACACTGTCCAATGAGCAGTTCTTC.

V gene TRBV15 combines with J gene TRBJ2-1; 7 nucleotides line up with TRBD2. V lost 5 bases to trimming and J lost 7 bases; unmatched junction nucleotides: 5. This CDR3 is built from 13 residues. The germline V gene encodes CDR1 LNHNV and CDR2 YYDKDF (reference sequence). DNA for the CDR3: TGTGCCACCAGCGTTATGGGGGGGAATGAGCAGTTCTTC. Amino acids: CATSVMGGNEQFF.

This clonotype appeared a few times. The chain combines TRBV5-1 with TRBJ2-3, with 9 bases identical to TRBD2. This CDR3 spans 17 amino acids. Germline trimming cut 3 bases from V and 2 bases from J; bases unmatched to any gene: 10. The germline gives CDR1 SGHRS, CDR2 YFSETQ. The CDR3 nucleotides are TGCGCCAGCAGCTCCAGCCTAGCGGGATGGGCCACAGATACGCAGTATTTT. Amino acid sequence: CASSSSLAGWATDTQYF.

This clonotype showed up just a few times. The chain has TRBV5-1 and TRBJ1-2; possible D gene TRBD1, 6 bases. Trimming left V 5 bases short and J 3 bases short, with 14 bases between. The germline V gene encodes CDR1 SGHRS and CDR2 YFSETQ. The CDR3 runs to 14 residues. As DNA, the CDR3 is TGCGCCAGCAGACGACAGGATAATCACTATGGCTACACCTTC. Its protein product is CASRRQDNHYGYTF.

This clonotype was observed a handful of times. The rearrangement links TRBV5-1 to TRBJ2-2; 11 bases align to TRBD2. The CDR3 has 18 residues. The junction had 9 bases not matched to a gene; V was cut back by 0 bases and J by 5 bases. From germline, CDR1 is SGHRS and CDR2 YFSETQ. CDR3 DNA sequence: TGCGCCAGCAGCTTGGTGGACTCCGGACTAGCGGGTACCGGGGAGCTGTTTTTT. Translated, it gives CASSLVDSGLAGTGELFF.

The rearrangement uses TRBV5-1 and TRBJ2-7; 13 bases align to TRBD2. CDR1 is SGHRS, CDR2 YFSETQ, per germline. CDR3 length equals 14 residues. The J segment lost 9 bases and the V segment lost 4 bases, leaving 7 bases of the junction unmatched. The CDR3: CASSPGLAGEAQYF. DNA of the CDR3: TGCGCCAGCAGCCCCGGACTAGCGGGAGAAGCGCAGTACTTC.

The chain employs TRBV24-1 and TRBJ2-1; D not resolved. Germline CDR1 reads KGHDR; CDR2 reads SFDVKD. The length of the CDR3 is 13 residues. V was shortened by 4 bases and J by 10 bases, with 13 bases between the two germline ends. The CDR3 protein is CATSEVRMGEQFF. In DNA form, the CDR3 reads TGTGCCACCAGTGAAGTCAGAATGGGGGAGCAGTTCTTC.

This clonotype has more than one count but fewer than ten. The genes are TRBV5-1 and TRBJ2-7; TRBD2 agrees at 7 bases. Germline assignment: CDR1 SGHRS and CDR2 YFSETQ. This CDR3 is 15 amino acids long. V shed 7 bases, J shed 5 bases, and the junction held 15 bases outside the gene matches. CDR3 bases: TGCGCCAGCGGCACGGCCGGGGGGTTAGGTAACGAGCAGTACTTC. Translating gives CASGTAGGLGNEQYF.

The chain employs TRBV20-1 and TRBJ2-2; 10 positions match TRBD1. J gave up 5 bases and V 2 bases, and 8 bases lay outside the gene matches. The germline V gene encodes CDR1 DFQATT and CDR2 SNEGSKA (reference sequence). This CDR3 has 16 amino acids. In DNA, the CDR3 is TGCAGTGCTAGAAGACAGGGGGCTGGTGGGACCGGGGAGCTGTTTTTT. This codes for CSARRQGAGGTGELFF.

This rearrangement joins TRBV18 to TRBJ2-7, with 9 bases lining up with TRBD2. CDR1 and CDR2 (germline): KGHSH, LQKENI. The CDR3 runs 13 residues. Trimming cost V 5 bases and J 7 bases; bases outside gene matches: 6. The CDR3 DNA is TGTGCCAGCTCAGAAGGGACTAGCAATGAGCAGTACTTC. This translates into CASSEGTSNEQYF.

This clonotype was seen more than once but under ten times. The V call is TRBV7-9, the J call TRBJ2-3, with D possibly TRBD1 on 7 matching bases. Germline loops: CDR1 SEHNR, CDR2 FQNEAQ (reference sequence). This CDR3 region has 17 residues. V was pared by 3 bases and J by 2 bases, with 18 bases between. The CDR3 sequence: CASSLRDSAPYTDTQYF. CDR3 nucleotides: TGTGCCAGCAGCTTGCGGGACAGTGCACCGTACACAGATACGCAGTATTTT. The whole variable domain, filled in from reference TRBV7-9 and TRBJ2-3, reads DTGVSQNPRHKITKRGQNVTFRCDPISEHNRLYWYRQTLGQGPEFLTYFQNEAQLEKSRLLSDRFSAERPKGSFSTLEIQRTEQGDSAMYLCASSLRDSAPYTDTQYFGPGTRLTVL.

This clonotype has only a few counts. For the CDR3, the DNA is TGCGCCAGCAGAGAGGGCGGTAACTATGGCTACACCTTC. Translating gives CASREGGNYGYTF. The chain couples TRBV5-1 to TRBJ1-2; D not resolved. CDR3 length: 13 residues. V dropped 5 bases and J dropped 1 base, with 9 bases sitting between them. The germline gives CDR1 SGHRS, CDR2 YFSETQ. The whole variable domain, remainder taken from reference TRBV5-1 and TRBJ1-2, is KAGVTQTPRYLIKTRGQQVTLSCSPISGHRSVSWYQQTPGQGLQFLFEYFSETQRNKGNFPGRFSGRQFSNSRSEMNVSTLELGDSALYLCASREGGNYGYTFGSGTRLTVV.

The J gene is TRBJ2-1, the V gene TRBV12-3 or TRBV12-4; D may be TRBD2 (6 bases). V lost 3 bases, J lost 9 bases, and 6 bases lay in between. The CDR3 consists of 11 residues. CDR3 sequence: CASSLEGEQFF. CDR3 sequence (DNA): TGTGCCAGCAGTTTGGAGGGTGAGCAGTTCTTC.

The chain combines TRBV18 with TRBJ2-1; D is possibly TRBD2 (7 bases). Germline V gene data show CDR1 as KGHSH and CDR2 as LQKENI. The CDR3 is made up of 14 amino acids. V lost 8 bases, J lost 8 bases, and 19 bases lay in between. CDR3 amino acids: CASHNREGMDEQFF. The CDR3 nucleotides are TGTGCCAGCCACAACAGGGAGGGCATGGATGAGCAGTTCTTC.

This clonotype was detected a few times. This rearrangement joins TRBV12-3 or TRBV12-4 to TRBJ1-2; D is ambiguous. Trimming took off 5 bases at V and 5 bases at J, with 15 bases between the two ends. This CDR3 is built from 14 residues. Written as DNA, the CDR3 is TGTGCCAGCAGTCCTAATGGTCCCTCATATGGCTACACCTTC. Translated: CASSPNGPSYGYTF.

The chain combines TRBV18 with TRBJ2-1, with D uncertain. There are 16 residues in the CDR3. Trimming took 0 bases from V and 4 from J, leaving 13 bases between them. From germline, CDR1 is KGHSH and CDR2 LQKENI. In DNA, the CDR3 is TGTGCCAGCTCACCACCCCACAGTCCCCAATACAATGAGCAGTTCTTC. It translates to CASSPPHSPQYNEQFF.

This clonotype showed up just a few times. The junction differs from germline at one of its ends, possibly a read error. This chain links TRBV30 with TRBJ1-1; D may be TRBD1 (5 bases). This CDR3 comprises 10 residues. Germline loops: CDR1 GTSNPN, CDR2 SVGIG (reference sequence). The CDR3 reads CAGRGGEAFF. The CDR3 region has the DNA TGTGCCGGGAGGGGTGGCGAAGCTTTCTTT.